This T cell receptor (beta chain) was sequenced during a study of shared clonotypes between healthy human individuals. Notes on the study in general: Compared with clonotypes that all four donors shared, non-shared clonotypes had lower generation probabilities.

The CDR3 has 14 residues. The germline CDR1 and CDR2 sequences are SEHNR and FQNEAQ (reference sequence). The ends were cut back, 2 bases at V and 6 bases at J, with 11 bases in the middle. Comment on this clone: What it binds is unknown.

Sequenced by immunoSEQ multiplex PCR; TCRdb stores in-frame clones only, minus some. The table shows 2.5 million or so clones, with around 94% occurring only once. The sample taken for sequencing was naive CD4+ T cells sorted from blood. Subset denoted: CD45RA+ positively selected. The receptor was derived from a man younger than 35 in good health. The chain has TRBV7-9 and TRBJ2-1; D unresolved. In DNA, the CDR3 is TGTGCCAGCAGCTTAACGGTAGTCCTCAATGAGCAGTTCTTC. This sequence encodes CASSLTVVLNEQFF.